This passage covers 20 T cell receptor beta chains from one sample sequenced in a study of T cell changes during pregnancy in multiple sclerosis. TCRdb's table, derived via immunoSEQ multiplex PCR, lists solely in-frame clones and lacks some. Here the sample spans some 20,000 clones, about 89% being singletons. The input for sequencing was CD4+ T cells from peripheral blood mononuclear cells, taken in the third trimester of pregnancy. The receptors come from a female donor in good health, enrolled as a control in a pregnancy study.

The rearrangement uses TRBV6-5 and TRBJ2-1; 10 nucleotides agree with TRBD1. From germline, CDR1 is MNHEY and CDR2 SVGAGI. V lost 5 bases, J lost 6 bases, and 7 bases stayed unmatched. This CDR3 spans 15 amino acids. CDR3 DNA: TGTGCCAGCAGTAGGGGGACAGGGGTAAGCAATGAGCAGTTCTTC. Amino acids: CASSRGTGVSNEQFF.

This clone was seen once. This sequence joins TRBV19 and TRBJ2-2, with D possibly matching TRBD1 (6 bases). This CDR3 is 14 amino acids long. Trimming stripped 6 bases from V and 1 base from J, with 9 bases between. Per germline, CDR1 LNHDA and CDR2 SQIVND (reference sequence). The CDR3 protein is CASRQGRNTGELFF. The CDR3 DNA reads TGTGCCAGTAGACAGGGAAGGAACACCGGGGAGCTGTTTTTT.

This chain links TRBV7-9 with TRBJ2-5; no clear D gene. There are 14 residues in the CDR3. V was trimmed by 1 base and J by 2 bases, leaving 8 bases between them. Germline V gene sequence: CDR1 SEHNR, CDR2 FQNEAQ (reference sequence). CDR3 DNA: TGTGCCAGCAGCTTAGGTCTAGGTCAAGAGACCCAGTACTTC. Its translation is CASSLGLGQETQYF.

V gene TRBV18 combines with J gene TRBJ2-2, with TRBD1 matching over 7 bases. The germline CDR1 and CDR2 sequences are KGHSH and LQKENI. The CDR3 consists of 16 residues. J lost 4 bases, V lost 3 bases, and 8 bases had no gene match. CDR3 sequence (DNA): TGTGCCAGCTCACCCCCAACAGGGGTGGGCACCGGGGAGCTGTTTTTT. Translation: CASSPPTGVGTGELFF.

This clone was found once. V usage is TRBV6-5 and J usage is TRBJ1-4; 9 bases align to TRBD1. The length of the CDR3 is 14 residues. Germline assignment: CDR1 MNHEY and CDR2 SVGAGI. V was clipped by 6 bases and J by 7 bases; unmatched bases: 6. CDR3 sequence (DNA): TGTGCCAGCAGCTTGACAGGGGGAGGTGAAAAACTGTTTTTT. Translated: CASSLTGGGEKLFF.

The CDR3 is CASSRSGSVRWDTQYF. DNA for the CDR3: TGTGCCAGCAGTCGAAGCGGGAGCGTGAGGTGGGATACGCAGTATTTT. The chain links TRBV27 to TRBJ2-3, with TRBD2 identical over 8 bases. Germline CDR1 reads MNHEY; CDR2 reads SMNVEV (reference sequence). CDR3 length: 16 residues. V dropped 5 bases and J dropped 6; count of bases not matched to a gene: 13.

The chain employs TRBV28 and TRBJ2-4, with 8 bases aligning to TRBD1. The CDR3 spans 15 residues. Looked up from germline, CDR1 is MDHEN and CDR2 is SYDVKM. The J segment lost 8 bases and the V segment lost 4 bases, leaving 10 bases of the junction unmatched. The CDR3 is CASSSQDRARDIQYF. CDR3 DNA sequence: TGTGCCAGCAGTTCCCAGGACAGGGCTAGGGACATTCAGTACTTC.

J is TRBJ1-3 and V is TRBV9; D might be TRBD1 (6 bases). In germline, CDR1 is SGDLS, CDR2 YYNGEE. This CDR3 contains 14 residues. V gave up 1 base and J gave up 4 bases, with 9 bases separating them. The CDR3 coding sequence is TGTGCCAGCAGCGTACAGGGGCTCGGAAACACCATATATTTT. As protein: CASSVQGLGNTIYF.

The chain combines TRBV7-2 with TRBJ1-1; TRBD1 aligns across 8 bases. Germline V gene lookup returns CDR1 SGHTA and CDR2 FQGNSA. The CDR3 runs 14 residues. With 5 bases clipped from V and 4 bases from J, the junction kept 6 bases outside the gene matches. The CDR3 DNA reads TGTGCCAGCAGCGTAGGACAGGGCGGCACTGAAGCTTTCTTT. Translation gives CASSVGQGGTEAFF.

This clone was recorded only once. The J gene is TRBJ1-2, the V gene TRBV28; D possibly corresponds to TRBD1 (5 bases). Trimming cost V 1 base and J 4 bases, with 7 bases left between them. Per germline, CDR1 MDHEN and CDR2 SYDVKM. The CDR3 is made up of 13 amino acids. The DNA for the CDR3 is TGTGCCAGCAGTTTATTGGGGGGCTATGGCTACACCTTC. Translating it yields CASSLLGGYGYTF.

V gene TRBV7-8 combines with J gene TRBJ1-1; D possibly corresponds to TRBD1 (5 bases). This CDR3 comprises 15 residues. V lost 4 bases and J 1 base, leaving 13 bases between the germline ends. Germline V CDR1 and CDR2: SGHVS, FQNEAQ. CDR3 sequence reads: CASSSSRGRNTEAFF. In DNA form, the CDR3 reads TGTGCCAGCAGCTCAAGTCGGGGGAGGAACACTGAAGCTTTCTTT.

The chain employs TRBV18 and TRBJ2-2, with D maybe TRBD2 (6 bases). Germline CDR1 reads KGHSH; CDR2 reads LQKENI. The CDR3 extends over 18 amino acids. V lost 3 bases to trimming and J lost 0 bases, with 17 bases between them. For the CDR3, the DNA is TGTGCCAGCTCACCGACCGATACTGCGGGGCCGAACACCGGGGAGCTGTTTTTT. It yields the protein CASSPTDTAGPNTGELFF.

The chain couples TRBV29-1 to TRBJ1-3; 8 nucleotides agree with TRBD1. The CDR3 consists of 12 residues. Germline V lookup: CDR1 SQVTM, CDR2 ANQGSEA. V dropped 7 bases and J dropped 4; count of bases not matched to a gene: 3. The CDR3, as DNA: TGCAGCGGGACAGGGATCGGAAACACCATATATTTT. This gives the protein CSGTGIGNTIYF. Full variable domain (missing parts from reference TRBV29-1 and TRBJ1-3): SAVISQKPSRDICQRGTSLTIQCQVDSQVTMMFWYRQQPGQSLTLIATANQGSEATYESGFVIDKFPISRPNLTFSTLTVSNMSPEDSSIYLCSGTGIGNTIYFGEGSWLTVV.

This sequence joins TRBV7-2 and TRBJ1-2, with TRBD1 matching 7 bases. Germline V gene lookup returns CDR1 SGHTA and CDR2 FQGNSA. The CDR3 is 13 amino acids. Trimming removed 3 bases from V and 5 bases from J; junction bases left unmatched: 3. CDR3 nucleotides: TGTGCCAGCAGCTTGACAGGGTCTTATGGCTACACCTTC. Translated: CASSLTGSYGYTF.

The rearrangement joins TRBV5-1 to TRBJ1-3, with TRBD1 matching over 11 bases. This CDR3 contains 17 residues. V lost 4 bases, J lost 2 bases, and 8 bases stayed unmatched. CDR1 is SGHRS, CDR2 YFSETQ, per germline. CDR3 nucleotides: TGCGCCAGCAGCGCCGGACAGGGGGCCGTTCCTGGAAACACCATATATTTT. Protein sequence: CASSAGQGAVPGNTIYF.

The J gene is TRBJ2-1, the V gene TRBV11-2; 8 bases are a match to TRBD1. Germline trimming cut 5 bases from V and 15 bases from J; bases unmatched to any gene: 12. Germline CDR1 reads SGHAT; CDR2 reads FQNNGV. This CDR3 region has 13 residues. The CDR3 reads CASSQGQGLKAFF. In DNA, the CDR3 is TGTGCCAGCAGCCAAGGACAGGGCCTAAAAGCGTTCTTC.

This rearrangement joins TRBV11-3 to TRBJ2-7; 13 nucleotides match TRBD2. The V segment lost 5 bases and the J segment 9 bases; nucleotides outside the gene matches: 7. The CDR3 has 14 amino acids. Germline V gene sequence: CDR1 SGHNT, CDR2 YENEEA. The CDR3 spells CASSAGLAGSVQYF. The CDR3 region has the DNA TGTGCCAGCAGCGCGGGACTAGCGGGATCGGTGCAGTACTTC.

This clone was observed a single time. The rearrangement uses TRBV7-3 and TRBJ1-2; TRBD1 might be the D (6 bases). Trimming removed 5 bases at V and 5 bases at J, with 30 bases between. This CDR3 region has 19 residues. Germline CDR1 and CDR2: SGHTA and FQGTGA. CDR3 nucleotide sequence: TGTGCCAGCAGCCAAACGCCCCCACCCACAGGGTCCCTGGGGTATGGCTACACCTTC. This gives the protein CASSQTPPPTGSLGYGYTF. Combining the CDR3 with reference TRBV7-3 and TRBJ1-2 gives the whole variable domain GAGVSQTPSNKVTEKGKYVELRCDPISGHTALYWYRQSLGQGPEFLIYFQGTGAADDSGLPNDRFFAVRPEGSVSTLKIQRTERGDSAVYLCASSQTPPPTGSLGYGYTFGSGTRLTVV.

The chain employs TRBV5-4 and TRBJ2-5; the D is unclear. Germline V CDR1 and CDR2: SGHNT, YYREEE (reference sequence). The CDR3 sequence is 14 residues long. Trimming took 3 bases from V and 3 from J, leaving 12 bases between them. DNA of the CDR3: TGTGCCAGCAGCTCCACGGGTTTAAAAGAGACCCAGTACTTC. The encoded protein is CASSSTGLKETQYF.

The J gene is TRBJ1-2, the V gene TRBV6-1; possible D gene TRBD1, 5 bases. The CDR3 length is 13 residues. The germline CDR1 and CDR2 sequences are MNHNS and SASEGT. V was pared by 5 bases and J by 4 bases, with 11 bases between. CDR3 sequence: CASSTRATYGYTF. In nucleotides, the CDR3 is TGTGCCAGCAGTACCAGGGCCACCTATGGCTACACCTTC.